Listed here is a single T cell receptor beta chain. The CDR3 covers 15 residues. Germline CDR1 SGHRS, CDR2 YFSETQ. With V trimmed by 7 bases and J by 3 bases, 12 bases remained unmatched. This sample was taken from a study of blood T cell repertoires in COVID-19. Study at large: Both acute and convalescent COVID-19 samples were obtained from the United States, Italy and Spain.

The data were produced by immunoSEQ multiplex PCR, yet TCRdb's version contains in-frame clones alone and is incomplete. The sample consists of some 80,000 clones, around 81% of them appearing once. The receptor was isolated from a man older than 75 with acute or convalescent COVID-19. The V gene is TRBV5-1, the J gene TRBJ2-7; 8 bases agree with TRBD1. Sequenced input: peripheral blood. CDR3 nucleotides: TGCGCCAGCTGTGGCTGGTCAGGGGGCAACTACGAGCAGTACTTC. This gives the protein CASCGWSGGNYEQYF.